This passage covers 24 T cell receptor beta chains from one sample sequenced in a study of CD8+ T cells in alopecia areata. Extracted RNA was reverse transcribed, and the resulting cDNA served as sequencing template. Measured with immunoSEQ multiplex PCR; TCRdb has only the in-frame clones, and not every one. This table holds 170,000 or so clones, about 55% found once. The treatment is: oral pan-JAK inhibitor, 5-10 mg twice daily. Source: CD8+ T cells sorted from blood, taken at week 24, from a patient treated with tofacitinib. The source of these receptors is a human donor with alopecia areata.

The V call is TRBV7-2, the J call TRBJ1-2, with D tentatively TRBD1 (5 bases). This CDR3 comprises 11 residues. Germline CDR1 and CDR2: SGHTA and FQGNSA. V was pared by 5 bases and J by 7 bases, with 8 bases between. CDR3 region: CASSQGPGYTF. CDR3 coding DNA: TGTGCCAGCAGCCAGGGACCTGGCTACACCTTC.

The J gene is TRBJ1-6, the V gene TRBV5-1, with TRBD1 as a possible D gene (5 bases). V shed 6 bases and J shed 7 bases, with 14 bases lying between them. CDR3 length: 14 residues. Germline CDR1 and CDR2: SGHRS and YFSETQ. Written as DNA, the CDR3 is TGCGCCAGCATCGTGGGGGGTAGGAATTCACCCCTCCACTTT. This gives the protein CASIVGGRNSPLHF.

This clone has just a few counts. V and J are TRBV29-1 and TRBJ2-2, with a possible D match to TRBD1 (5 bases). This CDR3 comprises 12 residues. The germline CDR1 and CDR2 sequences are SQVTM and ANQGSEA. Trimming took 4 bases from V and 8 from J, leaving 11 bases between them. The CDR3 region has the DNA TGCAGCGTTGTAGGGGATTTTGGGGAGCTGTTTTTT. It yields the protein CSVVGDFGELFF.

This chain links TRBV5-6 with TRBJ1-6; D is uncertain. Germline V gene data show CDR1 as SGHDT and CDR2 as YYEEEE. Trimming removed 1 base at V and 5 bases at J, with 10 bases between. The CDR3 is made up of 15 amino acids. The CDR3 coding sequence is TGTGCCAGCAGCTTGAGTACGGGAAATAATTCACCCCTCCACTTT. This gives the protein CASSLSTGNNSPLHF.

V and J are TRBV29-1 and TRBJ1-2, with D perhaps matching TRBD1 (5 bases). Trimming left V 6 bases short and J 4 bases short, with 12 bases between. The CDR3 is made up of 12 amino acids. The germline V gene encodes CDR1 SQVTM and CDR2 ANQGSEA. The CDR3 DNA sequence: TGCAGCGTGGGGACCGAGACCTATGGCTACACCTTC. Its protein product is CSVGTETYGYTF.

The DNA of the CDR3 is TGTGCCAGCAGTTTAGGGACAGGGAGTTCATTTTTCGGAGAGACCCAGTACTTC. It encodes CASSLGTGSSFFGETQYF. V and J are TRBV28 and TRBJ2-5; 9 bases are a match to TRBD1. The CDR3 is 18 amino acids. Germline values: CDR1 MDHEN, CDR2 SYDVKM. V trimming: 2 bases; J trimming: 4 bases; junction bases outside the gene matches: 14.

This clone occurred a few times. The chain recombines TRBV13 with TRBJ1-2, with 7 bases fitting TRBD1. In germline, CDR1 is PRHDT, CDR2 FYEKMQ (reference sequence). V lost 1 base to trimming and J lost 5 bases; unmatched junction nucleotides: 7. The CDR3 is 15 amino acids. CDR3: CASSLEGQLTYGYTF. The CDR3 DNA is TGTGCCAGCAGCTTAGAGGGACAGCTGACGTATGGCTACACCTTC.

This chain joins TRBV13 and TRBJ2-7; 7 bases agree with TRBD1. This CDR3 has 15 residues. Looked up from germline, CDR1 is PRHDT and CDR2 is FYEKMQ (reference sequence). The trim removed 5 bases at V and 3 bases at J, leaving 10 bases unmatched. The CDR3 sequence is CASSGARGIGYEQYF. Here the CDR3 DNA reads TGTGCCAGCAGCGGGGCCAGGGGGATCGGCTACGAGCAGTACTTC.

The rearrangement links TRBV9 to TRBJ1-5, with TRBD1 matching over 7 bases. The V gene end was trimmed by 10 bases and the J gene end by 1 base; junction bases not matched to a gene: 8. Per the germline V gene, CDR1 is SGDLS and CDR2 is YYNGEE. The CDR3 has 14 amino acids. As DNA, the CDR3 is TGTGCCTCGGGGGAGGGGGCCAGCAATCAGCCCCAGCATTTT. Protein product: CASGEGASNQPQHF.

This sequence joins TRBV30 and TRBJ1-6; the match to TRBD1 covers 10 bases. The CDR3 length is 15 residues. V dropped 2 bases and J dropped 10; count of bases not matched to a gene: 8. CDR1 and CDR2 (germline): GTSNPN, SVGIG (reference sequence). The CDR3 region is CAWSPTGTGESPLHF. The CDR3 region has the DNA TGTGCCTGGAGTCCTACCGGGACAGGGGAATCACCCCTCCACTTT. Using reference TRBV30 and TRBJ1-6 for the parts outside the CDR3, the full variable domain is SQTIHQWPATLVQPVGSPLSLECTVEGTSNPNLYWYRQAAGRGLQLLFYSVGIGQISSEVPQNLSASRPQDRQFILSSKKLLLSDSGFYLCAWSPTGTGESPLHFGNGTRLTVT.

This chain links TRBV7-9 with TRBJ2-3, with D possibly being TRBD1 (5 bases). The CDR3 sequence is 16 residues long. Germline V gives CDR1 SEHNR, CDR2 FQNEAQ (reference sequence). The V end was cut by 10 bases, the J end by 5 bases, with 25 bases between. The DNA for the CDR3 is TGTGCCACCGACGGAGCTCGGCTAAGGGGTGGAGATACGCAGTATTTT. Its translation: CATDGARLRGGDTQYF.

This clone was counted only a few times. The chain joins TRBV7-8 to TRBJ2-3; no clear D gene. Germline loops: CDR1 SGHVS, CDR2 FQNEAQ. V lost 1 base, J lost 2 bases, and 7 bases lay in between. This CDR3 has 14 amino acids. Here the CDR3 DNA reads TGTGCCAGCAGCTTAGGCTCGCTCACAGATACGCAGTATTTT. Its translation is CASSLGSLTDTQYF.

V and J are TRBV5-4 and TRBJ2-2; 9 bases align to TRBD2. V gave up 0 bases and J gave up 1 base; unmatched junction bases: 4. The germline V gene encodes CDR1 SGHNT and CDR2 YYREEE (reference sequence). The CDR3 spans 17 residues. CDR3 protein: CASSLGPSGENTGELFF. In DNA form, the CDR3 reads TGTGCCAGCAGCTTGGGTCCTAGCGGGGAGAACACCGGGGAGCTGTTTTTT.

This chain uses TRBV29-1 with TRBJ1-1, with D uncertain. The CDR3 runs to 13 residues. The germline V and J ends were trimmed by 3 bases and 1 base, with 9 bases remaining between them. The V gene's germline CDR1 is SQVTM and CDR2 ANQGSEA. The CDR3 spells CSVDGGENTEAFF. The CDR3 DNA is TGCAGCGTTGATGGTGGGGAGAACACTGAAGCTTTCTTT. Variable domain in full (rest from reference TRBV29-1 and TRBJ1-1): SAVISQKPSRDICQRGTSLTIQCQVDSQVTMMFWYRQQPGQSLTLIATANQGSEATYESGFVIDKFPISRPNLTFSTLTVSNMSPEDSSIYLCSVDGGENTEAFFGQGTRLTVV.

The rearrangement uses TRBV29-1 and TRBJ1-1; tentatively, D is TRBD1 (6 bases). Trimming pared 6 bases from V and 1 base from J, leaving 18 bases between. Germline V gene sequence: CDR1 SQVTM, CDR2 ANQGSEA. The CDR3 is made up of 15 amino acids. CDR3 protein: CSVPPRGQPNTEAFF. The CDR3 coding sequence is TGCAGCGTCCCCCCTCGCGGACAGCCGAACACTGAAGCTTTCTTT.

This clone has more than one count but fewer than ten. The rearrangement joins TRBV29-1 to TRBJ2-7; 7 bases are a match to TRBD1. Germline V gene sequence: CDR1 SQVTM, CDR2 ANQGSEA. The V and J ends lost 1 base and 1 base, in that order; junction bases with no gene match: 7. This CDR3 region has 15 residues. The CDR3 protein is CSVEVGQGVSYEQYF. CDR3 sequence (DNA): TGCAGCGTTGAAGTAGGTCAGGGGGTTTCCTACGAGCAGTACTTC.

This chain connects TRBV27 to TRBJ2-5, with 9 bases identical to TRBD2. The CDR3 is 15 amino acids. The germline CDR1 and CDR2 sequences are MNHEY and SMNVEV (reference sequence). J lost 2 bases, V lost 5 bases, and 6 bases had no gene match. The CDR3 loop is CASSLLTSGQETQYF. In DNA, the CDR3 is TGTGCCAGCAGTCTACTGACTAGCGGACAAGAGACCCAGTACTTC.

The chain combines TRBV5-6 with TRBJ1-1; D unresolved. The CDR3 is 12 amino acids. The germline V gene has CDR1 SGHDT and CDR2 YYEEEE. V was cut by 4 bases and J by 3 bases, with 7 bases left in between. The CDR3: CASSRGDTEAFF. DNA of the CDR3: TGTGCCAGCAGCCGTGGGGACACTGAAGCTTTCTTT.

This sequence joins TRBV11-2 and TRBJ2-2; the D gene is possibly TRBD2 (5 bases). The CDR3 spans 15 residues. Germline values: CDR1 SGHAT, CDR2 FQNNGV. Trimming stripped 1 base from V and 6 bases from J, with 12 bases between. The CDR3 loop reads CASSLVAGYPGELFF. CDR3 nucleotide sequence: TGTGCCAGCAGCTTAGTTGCGGGTTATCCCGGGGAGCTGTTTTTT. Looking up the rest from reference TRBV11-2 and TRBJ2-2 gives the full variable domain: EAGVAQSPRYKIIEKRQSVAFWCNPISGHATLYWYQQILGQGPKLLIQFQNNGVVDDSQLPKDRFSAERLKGVDSTLKIQPAKLEDSAVYLCASSLVAGYPGELFFGEGSRLTVL.

The chain is built from TRBV27 and TRBJ1-2, with D perhaps matching TRBD1 (5 bases). Germline assignment: CDR1 MNHEY and CDR2 SMNVEV (reference sequence). With 4 bases removed from V and 6 bases from J, the gap between germline ends came to 12 bases. This CDR3 has 13 amino acids. The CDR3: CASSSDTGDGYTF. DNA for the CDR3: TGTGCCAGCAGTTCGGATACGGGGGATGGCTACACCTTC.

V gene TRBV5-1 combines with J gene TRBJ2-4; unclear D gene. CDR3 length: 12 residues. Trimming removed 4 bases at V and 7 bases at J, with 9 bases between. CDR1 is SGHRS and CDR2 is YFSETQ in the germline V gene. For the CDR3, the DNA is TGCGCCAGCAGCCCTTCTGCTAACATTCAGTACTTC. Protein sequence: CASSPSANIQYF.

A remark on this clone: Other DNA sequences in this sample translate to the same CDR3. V gene TRBV28 combines with J gene TRBJ1-2; D unclear. This CDR3 has 11 residues. V lost 2 bases and J lost 7, with 5 bases in between. CDR1 and CDR2 from the germline V gene are MDHEN and SYDVKM. The CDR3 DNA follows: TGTGCCAGCAGTTTAGGGTCTGGCTACACCTTC. Translation gives CASSLGSGYTF.

This rearrangement joins TRBV27 to TRBJ1-1; D not resolved. The CDR3 runs 14 residues. Germline V gives CDR1 MNHEY, CDR2 SMNVEV (reference sequence). Trimming stripped 4 bases from V and 5 bases from J, with 14 bases between. The CDR3 DNA sequence: TGTGCCAGCAGTTCCCGATACCTAGGGACTGAAGCTTTCTTT. Translation gives CASSSRYLGTEAFF.

This chain joins TRBV11-2 and TRBJ2-5; unclear D gene. Trimming pared 6 bases from V and 5 bases from J, leaving 4 bases between. CDR1 and CDR2 from the germline V gene are SGHAT and FQNNGV. This CDR3 has 10 residues. As DNA, the CDR3 is TGTGCCAGCAGTCTTGAGACCCAGTACTTC. Residues: CASSLETQYF.